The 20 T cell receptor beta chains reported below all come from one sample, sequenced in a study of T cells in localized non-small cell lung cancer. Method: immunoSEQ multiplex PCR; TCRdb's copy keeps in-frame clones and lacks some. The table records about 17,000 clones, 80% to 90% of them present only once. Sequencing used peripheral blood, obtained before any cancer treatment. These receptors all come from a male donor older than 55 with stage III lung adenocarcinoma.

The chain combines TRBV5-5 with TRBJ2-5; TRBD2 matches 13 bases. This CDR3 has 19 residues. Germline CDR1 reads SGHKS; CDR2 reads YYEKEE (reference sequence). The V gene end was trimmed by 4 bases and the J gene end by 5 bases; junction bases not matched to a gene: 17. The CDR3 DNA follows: TGTGCCAGCAGCCGAAGCGGACTAGCGGGGGCACTAACCGGGGAGACCCAGTACTTC. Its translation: CASSRSGLAGALTGETQYF.

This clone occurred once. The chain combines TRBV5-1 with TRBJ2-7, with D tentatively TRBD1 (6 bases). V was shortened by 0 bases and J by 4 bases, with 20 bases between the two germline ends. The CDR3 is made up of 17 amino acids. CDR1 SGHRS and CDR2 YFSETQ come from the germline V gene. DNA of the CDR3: TGCGCCAGCAGCTTGGATCCGACAGGAGGTCCTGCGTACGAGCAGTACTTC. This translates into CASSLDPTGGPAYEQYF.

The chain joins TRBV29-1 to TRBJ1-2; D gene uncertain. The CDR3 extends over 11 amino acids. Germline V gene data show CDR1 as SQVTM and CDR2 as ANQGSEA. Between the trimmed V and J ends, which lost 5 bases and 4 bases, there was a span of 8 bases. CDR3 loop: CSVYSIYGYTF. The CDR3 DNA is TGCAGCGTTTACAGCATCTATGGCTACACCTTC.

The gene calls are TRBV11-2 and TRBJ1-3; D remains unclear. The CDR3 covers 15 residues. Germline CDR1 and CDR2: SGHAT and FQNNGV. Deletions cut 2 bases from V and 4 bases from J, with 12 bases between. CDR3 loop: CASSLWQEFGNTIYF. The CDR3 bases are TGTGCCAGCAGCTTATGGCAGGAGTTCGGAAACACCATATATTTT. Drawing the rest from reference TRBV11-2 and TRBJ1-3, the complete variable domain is EAGVAQSPRYKIIEKRQSVAFWCNPISGHATLYWYQQILGQGPKLLIQFQNNGVVDDSQLPKDRFSAERLKGVDSTLKIQPAKLEDSAVYLCASSLWQEFGNTIYFGEGSWLTVV.

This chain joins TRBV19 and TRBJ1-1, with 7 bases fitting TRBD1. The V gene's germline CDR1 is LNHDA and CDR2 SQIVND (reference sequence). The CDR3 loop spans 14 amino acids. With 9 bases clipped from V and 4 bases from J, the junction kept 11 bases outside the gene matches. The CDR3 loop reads CASDPTGLGTEAFF. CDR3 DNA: TGTGCCAGCGACCCGACAGGGTTGGGCACTGAAGCTTTCTTT.

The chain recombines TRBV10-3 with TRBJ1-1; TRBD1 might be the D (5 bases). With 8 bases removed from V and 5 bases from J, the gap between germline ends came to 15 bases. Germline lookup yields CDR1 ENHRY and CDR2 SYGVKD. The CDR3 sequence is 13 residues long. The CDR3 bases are TGTGCCATCGGACGGGACTTCCTGACTGAAGCTTTCTTT. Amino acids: CAIGRDFLTEAFF.

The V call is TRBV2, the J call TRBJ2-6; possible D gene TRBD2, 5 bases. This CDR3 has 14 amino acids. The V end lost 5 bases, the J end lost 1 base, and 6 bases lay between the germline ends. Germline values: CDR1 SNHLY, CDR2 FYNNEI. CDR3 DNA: TGTGCCAGCAGTCGGGAATCTGGGGCCAACGTCCTGACTTTC. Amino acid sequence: CASSRESGANVLTF. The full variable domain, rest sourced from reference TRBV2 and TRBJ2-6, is EPEVTQTPSHQVTQMGQEVILRCVPISNHLYFYWYRQILGQKVEFLVSFYNNEISEKSEIFDDQFSVERPDGSNFTLKIRSTKLEDSAMYFCASSRESGANVLTFGAGSRLTVL.

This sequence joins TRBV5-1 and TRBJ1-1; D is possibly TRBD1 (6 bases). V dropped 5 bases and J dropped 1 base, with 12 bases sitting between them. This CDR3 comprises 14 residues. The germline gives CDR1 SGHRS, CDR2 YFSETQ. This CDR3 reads CASRLQGANTEAFF. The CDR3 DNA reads TGCGCCAGCAGATTACAGGGCGCGAACACTGAAGCTTTCTTT.

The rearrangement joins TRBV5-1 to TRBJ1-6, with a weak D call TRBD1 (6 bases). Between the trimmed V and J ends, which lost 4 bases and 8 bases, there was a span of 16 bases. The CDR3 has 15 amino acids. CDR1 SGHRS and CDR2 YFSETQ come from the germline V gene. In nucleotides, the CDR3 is TGCGCCAGCAGCCCCATACAGGGTTACGATTCACCCCTCCACTTT. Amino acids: CASSPIQGYDSPLHF.

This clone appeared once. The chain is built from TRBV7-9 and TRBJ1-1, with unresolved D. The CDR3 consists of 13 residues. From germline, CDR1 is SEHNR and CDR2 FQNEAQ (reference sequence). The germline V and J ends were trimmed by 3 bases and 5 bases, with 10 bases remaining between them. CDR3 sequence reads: CASSFDTLTEAFF. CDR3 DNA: TGTGCCAGCAGCTTTGACACCTTAACTGAAGCTTTCTTT.

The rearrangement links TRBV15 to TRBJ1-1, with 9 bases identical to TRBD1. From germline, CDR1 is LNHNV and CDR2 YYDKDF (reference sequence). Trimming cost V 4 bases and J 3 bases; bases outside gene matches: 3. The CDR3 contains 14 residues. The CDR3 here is CATSTGQGYTEAFF. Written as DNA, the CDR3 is TGTGCCACCAGCACCGGACAGGGGTACACTGAAGCTTTCTTT.

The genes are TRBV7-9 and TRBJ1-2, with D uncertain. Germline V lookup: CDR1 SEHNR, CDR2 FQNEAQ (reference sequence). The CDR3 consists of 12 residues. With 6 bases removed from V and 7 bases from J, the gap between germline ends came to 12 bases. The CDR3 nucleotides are TGTGCCAGCAGATCTTCTATGGGTGGCTACACCTTC. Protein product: CASRSSMGGYTF.

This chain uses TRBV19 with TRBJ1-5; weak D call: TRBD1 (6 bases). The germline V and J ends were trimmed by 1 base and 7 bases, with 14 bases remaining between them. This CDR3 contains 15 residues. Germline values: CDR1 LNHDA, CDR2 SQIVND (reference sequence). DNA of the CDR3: TGTGCCAGTAGTATAGGGGGAGGGGGGCACCAGCCCCAGCATTTT. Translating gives CASSIGGGGHQPQHF.

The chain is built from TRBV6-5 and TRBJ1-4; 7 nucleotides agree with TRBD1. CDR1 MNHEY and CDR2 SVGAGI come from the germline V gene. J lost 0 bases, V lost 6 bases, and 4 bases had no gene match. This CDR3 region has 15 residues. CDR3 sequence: CASRRTGATNEKLFF. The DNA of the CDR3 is TGTGCCAGCAGACGGACAGGTGCAACTAATGAAAAACTGTTTTTT.

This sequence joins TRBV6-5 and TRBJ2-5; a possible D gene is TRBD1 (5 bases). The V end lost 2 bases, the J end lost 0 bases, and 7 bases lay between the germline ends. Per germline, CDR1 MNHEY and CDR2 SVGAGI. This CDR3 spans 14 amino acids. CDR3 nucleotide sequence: TGTGCCAGCAGTTACGGGGCAAACCAAGAGACCCAGTACTTC. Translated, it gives CASSYGANQETQYF.

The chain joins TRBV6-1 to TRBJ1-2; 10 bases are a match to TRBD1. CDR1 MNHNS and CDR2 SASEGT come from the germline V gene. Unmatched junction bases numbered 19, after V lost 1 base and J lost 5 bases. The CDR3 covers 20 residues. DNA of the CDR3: TGTGCCAGCAGTGAAGTAGGGGGATTCTTGACAGGGGGCGTCCCTTATGGCTACACCTTC. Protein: CASSEVGGFLTGGVPYGYTF.

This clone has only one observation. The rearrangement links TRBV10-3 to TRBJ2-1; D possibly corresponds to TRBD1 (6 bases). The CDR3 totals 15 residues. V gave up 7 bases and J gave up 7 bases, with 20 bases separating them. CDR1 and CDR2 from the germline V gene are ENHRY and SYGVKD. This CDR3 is CAIKNRDIDGNEQFF. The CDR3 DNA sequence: TGTGCCATCAAGAACCGGGACATCGACGGAAATGAGCAGTTCTTC.

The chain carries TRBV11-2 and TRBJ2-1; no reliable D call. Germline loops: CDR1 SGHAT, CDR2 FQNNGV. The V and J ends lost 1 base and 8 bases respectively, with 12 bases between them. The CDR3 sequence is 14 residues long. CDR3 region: CASSLVSPFDEQFF. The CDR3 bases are TGTGCCAGCAGCTTAGTGTCCCCGTTCGATGAGCAGTTCTTC.

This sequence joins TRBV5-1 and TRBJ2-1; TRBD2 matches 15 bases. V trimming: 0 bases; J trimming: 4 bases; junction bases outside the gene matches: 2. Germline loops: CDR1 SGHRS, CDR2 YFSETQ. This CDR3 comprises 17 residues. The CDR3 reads CASSLVGLAGGYNEQFF. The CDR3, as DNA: TGCGCCAGCAGCTTGGTCGGACTAGCGGGGGGGTACAATGAGCAGTTCTTC. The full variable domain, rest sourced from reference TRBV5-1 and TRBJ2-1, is KAGVTQTPRYLIKTRGQQVTLSCSPISGHRSVSWYQQTPGQGLQFLFEYFSETQRNKGNFPGRFSGRQFSNSRSEMNVSTLELGDSALYLCASSLVGLAGGYNEQFFGPGTRLTVL.

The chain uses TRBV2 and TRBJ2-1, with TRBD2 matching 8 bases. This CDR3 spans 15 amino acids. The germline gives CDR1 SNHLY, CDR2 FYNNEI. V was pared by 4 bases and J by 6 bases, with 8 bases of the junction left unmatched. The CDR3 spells CASSVRAGGVNEQFF. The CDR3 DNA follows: TGTGCCAGCAGTGTCAGGGCGGGGGGAGTCAATGAGCAGTTCTTC.